These 3 T cell receptor beta chains were sequenced from one sample in a study of blood T cell repertoires in COVID-19. Assay used: immunoSEQ multiplex PCR; TCRdb lists only in-frame clones, some missing. The sample carries 15,000 to 20,000 clones, approximately 89% recorded once. The material sequenced was peripheral blood. These receptors were taken from a human donor in a cohort sampled during active COVID-19.

The CDR3 DNA reads as TGCGCCAGCAGCTTGATGGGGGAGGGTACGGTGAATGAGCAGTTCTTC. Translating it yields CASSLMGEGTVNEQFF. This chain links TRBV5-1 with TRBJ2-1; TRBD2 matches 7 bases. Germline values: CDR1 SGHRS, CDR2 YFSETQ. The length of the CDR3 is 16 residues. Unmatched junction bases numbered 11, after V lost 1 base and J lost 7 bases. The entire variable domain, with the rest obtained from reference TRBV5-1 and TRBJ2-1, is as follows: KAGVTQTPRYLIKTRGQQVTLSCSPISGHRSVSWYQQTPGQGLQFLFEYFSETQRNKGNFPGRFSGRQFSNSRSEMNVSTLELGDSALYLCASSLMGEGTVNEQFFGPGTRLTVL.

The rearrangement uses TRBV9 and TRBJ2-3; 7 bases match TRBD1. CDR1 and CDR2 from the germline V gene are SGDLS and YYNGEE. V lost 4 bases, J lost 5 bases, and 13 bases stayed unmatched. The CDR3 runs 16 residues. The CDR3 loop reads CASSPDRASWGDTQYF. For the CDR3, the DNA is TGTGCCAGCAGCCCAGACAGGGCAAGTTGGGGAGATACGCAGTATTTT. Filled out from reference TRBV9 and TRBJ2-3, the complete variable domain reads DSGVTQTPKHLITATGQRVTLRCSPRSGDLSVYWYQQSLDQGLQFLIQYYNGEERAKGNILERFSAQQFPDLHSELNLSSLELGDSALYFCASSPDRASWGDTQYFGPGTRLTVL.

The rearrangement links TRBV6-5 to TRBJ2-1; 8 bases match TRBD1. V lost 1 base to trimming and J lost 4 bases; unmatched junction nucleotides: 3. The CDR3 spans 15 residues. Germline assignment: CDR1 MNHEY and CDR2 SVGAGI. This CDR3 is CASSYYGQGYNEQFF. CDR3 coding DNA: TGTGCCAGCAGTTACTATGGACAGGGATACAATGAGCAGTTCTTC.